The clone carrying this T cell receptor (beta chain) was seen at least ten times. Its antigen is currently unknown. The data derive from a study of blood T cells in healthy people across ages. A second PCR, run for roughly 7 to 12 cycles, used a sample-barcoded 5' primer plus a J-beta primer mix. Using its own MiXCR run on the 5' RACE reads, TCRdb lists one record per CDR3 protein. This repertoire shows around 870,000 distinct CDR3 sequences, more than 25% found once; its top ten account for 15% to 20%. Total RNA was extracted at no less than 6 micrograms per sample. Findings and caveats of the study: For the donors, CMV status was unknown and possibly confounded expanded clonotype changes.

CDR3 length equals 13 residues. CDR1 is MGHDK, CDR2 SYGVNS, per germline. The V and J ends lost 3 bases and 4 bases respectively, with 9 bases between them. What was sequenced was blood. This TCR was sampled from a woman older than 75 in good health. This chain joins TRBV25-1 and TRBJ1-2, with unresolved D. The CDR3 region has the DNA TGTGCCAGCAGTGATGGGGTGCTCTATGGCTACACCTTC. Its protein product is CASSDGVLYGYTF.